The rows below give T cell receptor beta chains drawn from one sample of a study of T cell changes during pregnancy in multiple sclerosis. Using immunoSEQ multiplex PCR, the repertoire was profiled, and TCRdb retains in-frame clones only, with some absent. The sample has about 20,000 clones, approximately 90% seen once. The starting material was CD8+ T cells from peripheral blood mononuclear cells, obtained in the third trimester of pregnancy. Receptors originate from a female donor in good health, enrolled as a control in a pregnancy study. Each CDR3 is given with its conserved first and last residue. The order of the fields is V gene, CDR3 length, D gene, J gene, clone size, CDR3 DNA, CDR3 protein. A D gene is named only where the DNA matches it firmly. Only part of the rows carry a size: once, few, many, or a class if the clone is expanded.

v_call: TRBV9
cdr3_length: 16
d_call: TRBD2
j_call: TRBJ2-3
clone_size: .
cdr3_nt: TGTGCCAGCGGCCTCGGTCTAGCGGGCTTCCCAGATACGCAGTATTTT
cdr3_aa: CASGLGLAGFPDTQYF

v_call: TRBV7-9
cdr3_length: 15
d_call: TRBD2
j_call: TRBJ2-1
clone_size: .
cdr3_nt: TGTGCCAGCAGCCACGGACTAGCGGGAGCCAATGAGCAGTTCTTC
cdr3_aa: CASSHGLAGANEQFF

v_call: TRBV30
cdr3_length: 15
d_call: .
j_call: TRBJ2-7
clone_size: .
cdr3_nt: TGTGCCTGGAGTAATCCCGCACTAGTCGGCTACGAGCAGTACTTC
cdr3_aa: CAWSNPALVGYEQYF

v_call: TRBV11-2
cdr3_length: 15
d_call: TRBD2
j_call: TRBJ2-5
clone_size: .
cdr3_nt: TGTGCCAGCAGCTTAAGGGCGACTAGCGGCGAGACCCAGTACTTC
cdr3_aa: CASSLRATSGETQYF

v_call: TRBV4-1
cdr3_length: 17
d_call: TRBD2
j_call: TRBJ2-1
clone_size: .
cdr3_nt: TGCGCCAGCAGCCACGGCACGGCGACTAGCGGTTACAATGAGCAGTTCTTC
cdr3_aa: CASSHGTATSGYNEQFF

v_call: TRBV27
cdr3_length: 14
d_call: .
j_call: TRBJ2-1
clone_size: .
cdr3_nt: TGTGCCAGCAGTTCCATAGTCCCCTCCAATGAGCAGTTCTTC
cdr3_aa: CASSSIVPSNEQFF

v_call: TRBV4-2
cdr3_length: 15
d_call: TRBD2
j_call: TRBJ2-7
clone_size: medium-sized
cdr3_nt: TGTGCCAGCAGCCAAGGACTAGCGGGCTCCTACGAGCAGTACTTC
cdr3_aa: CASSQGLAGSYEQYF

v_call: TRBV2
cdr3_length: 15
d_call: TRBD1
j_call: TRBJ1-1
clone_size: .
cdr3_nt: TGTGCCAGCACCCCCAGGACAGGGGGGTCAACTGAAGCTTTCTTT
cdr3_aa: CASTPRTGGSTEAFF

v_call: TRBV28
cdr3_length: 12
d_call: .
j_call: TRBJ2-1
clone_size: .
cdr3_nt: TGTGCCAGCAGTCCGACTACCGAGGAGCAGTTCTTC
cdr3_aa: CASSPTTEEQFF

v_call: TRBV10-3
cdr3_length: 17
d_call: TRBD1
j_call: TRBJ1-4
clone_size: once
cdr3_nt: TGTGCCATCAGTGAGTCAGGGACAGGGGCACCTAATGAAAAACTGTTTTTT
cdr3_aa: CAISESGTGAPNEKLFF

v_call: TRBV5-6
cdr3_length: 14
d_call: TRBD1
j_call: TRBJ2-5
clone_size: .
cdr3_nt: TGTGCCAGCAGCCCCGGGACAGTCCCCGAGACCCAGTACTTC
cdr3_aa: CASSPGTVPETQYF

v_call: TRBV4-3
cdr3_length: 13
d_call: .
j_call: TRBJ2-3
clone_size: .
cdr3_nt: TGCGCCAGCAGCCAAGTAGTCACAGATACGCAGTATTTT
cdr3_aa: CASSQVVTDTQYF

v_call: TRBV6-1
cdr3_length: 16
d_call: TRBD1
j_call: TRBJ2-5
clone_size: .
cdr3_nt: TGTGCCAGCAGTGCCCTGCCCGGACAGGGGGGGGAGACCCAGTACTTC
cdr3_aa: CASSALPGQGGETQYF

v_call: TRBV6-1
cdr3_length: 19
d_call: TRBD2
j_call: TRBJ2-1
clone_size: .
cdr3_nt: TGTGCCAGCAGTGAATTCATTGGTGTGGCGGGAGCCTACTACAATGAGCAGTTCTTC
cdr3_aa: CASSEFIGVAGAYYNEQFF

v_call: TRBV12-5
cdr3_length: 13
d_call: .
j_call: TRBJ1-5
clone_size: .
cdr3_nt: TGTGCTAGTGGGGCATATAGCAATCAGCCCCAGCATTTT
cdr3_aa: CASGAYSNQPQHF

v_call: TRBV4-3
cdr3_length: 19
d_call: TRBD1
j_call: TRBJ2-1
clone_size: .
cdr3_nt: TGCGCCAGCAGCCAAGATACGGCAGGGAGGACAGGGGGCCTCCATGAGCAGTTCTTC
cdr3_aa: CASSQDTAGRTGGLHEQFF

v_call: TRBV5-6
cdr3_length: 16
d_call: .
j_call: TRBJ2-6
clone_size: .
cdr3_nt: TGTGCCAGCAGCTTGGGGATCGACAGGGGGGCCAACGTCCTGACTTTC
cdr3_aa: CASSLGIDRGANVLTF

v_call: TRBV5-1
cdr3_length: 14
d_call: TRBD2
j_call: TRBJ2-7
clone_size: .
cdr3_nt: TGCGCCAGCAGCCTGGGACTAGCGCACTACGAGCAGTACTTC
cdr3_aa: CASSLGLAHYEQYF

v_call: TRBV4-1
cdr3_length: 15
d_call: .
j_call: TRBJ2-1
clone_size: .
cdr3_nt: TGCGCCAGCAGCGAATGGGGACTGGATGGAAATGAGCAGTTCTTC
cdr3_aa: CASSEWGLDGNEQFF

v_call: TRBV7-3
cdr3_length: 17
d_call: .
j_call: TRBJ2-3
clone_size: .
cdr3_nt: TGTGCCAGCAGCCCCATAGGGACAACGACTGGCACAGATACGCAGTATTTT
cdr3_aa: CASSPIGTTTGTDTQYF

v_call: TRBV7-9
cdr3_length: 15
d_call: .
j_call: TRBJ2-2
clone_size: once
cdr3_nt: TGTGCCAGCAGCTTAGGTACAGCGAACACCGGGGAGCTGTTTTTT
cdr3_aa: CASSLGTANTGELFF

v_call: TRBV6-5
cdr3_length: 15
d_call: .
j_call: TRBJ1-1
clone_size: .
cdr3_nt: TGTGCCAGCAGTTACCCCTGGCCAGGGGCTGCTGAAGCTTTCTTT
cdr3_aa: CASSYPWPGAAEAFF

v_call: TRBV6-4
cdr3_length: 15
d_call: TRBD2
j_call: TRBJ2-3
clone_size: .
cdr3_nt: TGTGCCAGCAGAGCGGGGGGGCCACGTACAGATACGCAGTATTTT
cdr3_aa: CASRAGGPRTDTQYF

v_call: TRBV9
cdr3_length: 17
d_call: TRBD2
j_call: TRBJ2-2
clone_size: .
cdr3_nt: TGTGCCAGCAGCCCCACGGGAGGGTATGGATTCAACGGGGAGCTGTTTTTT
cdr3_aa: CASSPTGGYGFNGELFF

v_call: TRBV15
cdr3_length: 16
d_call: TRBD2
j_call: TRBJ2-1
clone_size: .
cdr3_nt: TGTGCCACCAGCAGAGGCAGACTAGCGGCCAACAATGAGCAGTTCTTC
cdr3_aa: CATSRGRLAANNEQFF

v_call: TRBV11-2
cdr3_length: 14
d_call: .
j_call: TRBJ2-7
clone_size: .
cdr3_nt: TGTGCCAGCAGCTCGGAGGTATTCCCCTACGAGCAGTACTTC
cdr3_aa: CASSSEVFPYEQYF

v_call: TRBV10-3
cdr3_length: 16
d_call: TRBD1
j_call: TRBJ1-2
clone_size: .
cdr3_nt: TGTGCCATCGCCCCATGGGGGGGACAGGGATCGGATGGCTACACCTTC
cdr3_aa: CAIAPWGGQGSDGYTF